These 23 T cell receptor beta chains share one sample of origin, sequenced in a study of blood T cell repertoires in COVID-19. The method was immunoSEQ multiplex PCR; TCRdb's version includes in-frame clones alone and lacks a portion of them. This sample carries approximately 220,000 clones, roughly 90% of them seen once, and the ten largest clones take less than 4%. What was sequenced was PBMCs or T cells enriched from blood (not recorded which). The receptors were sampled from a woman in her thirties with acute COVID-19.

This chain connects TRBV15 to TRBJ1-1, with 7 bases aligning to TRBD1. The CDR3 length is 14 residues. V was clipped by 4 bases and J by 1 base; unmatched bases: 3. CDR1 and CDR2 from the germline V gene are LNHNV and YYDKDF (reference sequence). This CDR3 is CATSNDRENTEAFF. The CDR3 DNA reads as TGTGCCACCAGCAACGACAGGGAGAACACTGAAGCTTTCTTT.

The genes are TRBV11-3 and TRBJ1-1; the D is unclear. Trimming removed 3 bases from V and 1 base from J, with 6 bases in between. CDR3 length: 13 amino acids. CDR1 is SGHNT and CDR2 is YENEEA in the germline V gene. CDR3 DNA: TGTGCCAGCAGCTTTACTGCGAACACTGAAGCTTTCTTT. Amino acid sequence: CASSFTANTEAFF.

V is TRBV28 and J is TRBJ2-1; TRBD1 might be the D (5 bases). Looked up from germline, CDR1 is MDHEN and CDR2 is SYDVKM. V lost 8 bases to trimming and J lost 4 bases, with 24 bases between them. The CDR3 is 17 residues long. The DNA of the CDR3 is TGTGCCAGCTCATCGTCAGCCGTGGGGCGTAGATACAATGAGCAGTTCTTC. Protein product: CASSSSAVGRRYNEQFF. The full variable domain, completed using reference TRBV28 and TRBJ2-1, is DVKVTQSSRYLVKRTGEKVFLECVQDMDHENMFWYRQDPGLGLRLIYFSYDVKMKEKGDIPEGYSVSREKKERFSLILESASTNQTSMYLCASSSSAVGRRYNEQFFGPGTRLTVL.

In nucleotides, the CDR3 is TGTGCCACCAGGCCACCCGGGACAGGGACCACAGATACGCAGTATTTT. It specifies CATRPPGTGTTDTQYF. The genes are TRBV24-1 and TRBJ2-3; TRBD1 matches at 9 bases. The CDR3 length is 16 residues. Per germline, CDR1 KGHDR and CDR2 SFDVKD. V trimming: 7 bases; J trimming: 2 bases; junction bases outside the gene matches: 9.

The chain is built from TRBV18 and TRBJ1-1; 10 nucleotides align to TRBD1. V shed 5 bases, J shed 4 bases, and the junction held 4 bases outside the gene matches. CDR3 size: 14 residues. Germline V CDR1 and CDR2: KGHSH, LQKENI. The CDR3 DNA sequence: TGTGCCAGCTCAGAAGGACAGGGGGTCACTGAAGCTTTCTTT. This encodes CASSEGQGVTEAFF. Supplemented by reference TRBV18 and TRBJ1-1, the full variable domain reads NAGVMQNPRHLVRRRGQEARLRCSPMKGHSHVYWYRQLPEEGLKFMVYLQKENIIDESGMPKERFSAEFPKEGPSILRIQQVVRGDSAAYFCASSEGQGVTEAFFGQGTRLTVV.

V usage is TRBV10-3 and J usage is TRBJ1-1; TRBD1 might be the D (6 bases). V lost 7 bases to trimming and J lost 4 bases, with 13 bases between them. This CDR3 comprises 13 residues. Germline CDR1 ENHRY, CDR2 SYGVKD. CDR3 DNA sequence: TGTGCCATCACCAGAGGGGGGGGCACTGAAGCTTTCTTT. Encoded protein: CAITRGGGTEAFF.

Here the CDR3 DNA reads TGTGCCAGCAGCGCACCTAGAGGCCGAGAGGAGACCCAGTACTTC. It specifies CASSAPRGREETQYF. The rearrangement uses TRBV9 and TRBJ2-5; D not resolved. Trimming took off 3 bases at V and 5 bases at J, with 17 bases between the two ends. The germline V gene has CDR1 SGDLS and CDR2 YYNGEE. This CDR3 spans 15 amino acids.

The chain has TRBV19 and TRBJ2-7, with D unresolved. Trimming pared 2 bases from V and 1 base from J, leaving 9 bases between. CDR1 LNHDA and CDR2 SQIVND come from the germline V gene (reference sequence). CDR3 size: 14 residues. The CDR3 here is CASSIIGGSYEQYF. For the CDR3, the DNA is TGTGCCAGTAGTATAATCGGCGGATCCTACGAGCAGTACTTC.

The rearrangement uses TRBV9 and TRBJ1-1, with 9 bases aligning to TRBD1. The CDR3 length is 13 residues. The junction had 2 bases not matched to a gene; V was cut back by 5 bases and J by 3 bases. CDR1 and CDR2 from the germline V gene are SGDLS and YYNGEE. CDR3 protein: CASRGQGDTEAFF. The CDR3 DNA reads as TGTGCCAGCAGGGGACAGGGTGACACTGAAGCTTTCTTT.

The chain has TRBV2 and TRBJ2-7; 7 nucleotides line up with TRBD1. The CDR3 consists of 14 residues. V was pared by 2 bases and J by 2 bases, with 3 bases of the junction left unmatched. Per germline, CDR1 SNHLY and CDR2 FYNNEI. This CDR3 reads CASSERQGAYEQYF. In DNA form, the CDR3 reads TGTGCCAGCAGTGAAAGGCAGGGGGCCTACGAGCAGTACTTC.

This clone was found a few times. The rearrangement links TRBV5-1 to TRBJ2-5; a possible D gene is TRBD2 (6 bases). The CDR3 spans 14 residues. Germline CDR1 reads SGHRS; CDR2 reads YFSETQ. With 0 bases removed from V and 5 bases from J, the gap between germline ends came to 11 bases. CDR3 nucleotides: TGCGCCAGCAGCTTGGTTGCGGGGTCGGAGACCCAGTACTTC. Protein product: CASSLVAGSETQYF.

The chain uses TRBV19 and TRBJ2-3; D perhaps matches TRBD2 (5 bases). The CDR3 is 14 residues long. CDR1 and CDR2 from the germline V gene are LNHDA and SQIVND (reference sequence). V dropped 9 bases and J dropped 4 bases, with 17 bases sitting between them. The DNA of the CDR3 is TGTGCCAGCCGGGATTTTCCCCCCTCAGATACGCAGTATTTT. Translated: CASRDFPPSDTQYF.

J is TRBJ1-6 and V is TRBV15, with D unclear. CDR1 and CDR2 from the germline V gene are LNHNV and YYDKDF (reference sequence). The length of the CDR3 is 15 residues. The V gene lost 0 bases and the J gene lost 10 bases, with 13 bases spanning the gap. This CDR3 reads CATSRDSGSGSPLHF. CDR3 coding DNA: TGTGCCACCAGCAGAGATTCGGGTAGCGGATCACCCCTCCACTTT. The full variable domain, its missing parts supplied by reference TRBV15 and TRBJ1-6, is DAMVIQNPRYQVTQFGKPVTLSCSQTLNHNVMYWYQQKSSQAPKLLFHYYDKDFNNEADTPDNFQSRRPNTSFCFLDIRSPGLGDTAMYLCATSRDSGSGSPLHFGNGTRLTVT.

This chain uses TRBV11-3 with TRBJ2-2; perhaps TRBD2 as D (5 bases). V lost 3 bases and J 8 bases, leaving 16 bases between the germline ends. CDR3 length: 15 amino acids. The germline V gene has CDR1 SGHNT and CDR2 YENEEA. The CDR3 loop reads CASSLIGVANGELFF. The CDR3 nucleotides read TGTGCCAGCAGCTTGATCGGGGTTGCGAATGGGGAGCTGTTTTTT.

The chain carries TRBV19 and TRBJ1-2, with 9 bases matching TRBD1. This CDR3 has 14 residues. Losses at the gene ends were 8 bases for V and 2 bases for J; bases not matched to a gene: 6. Germline V lookup: CDR1 LNHDA, CDR2 SQIVND (reference sequence). DNA for the CDR3: TGTGCCAGTTTCGGGACAGGGAGGAACTATGGCTACACCTTC. Its translation: CASFGTGRNYGYTF. Full variable domain (remainder filled in from reference TRBV19 and TRBJ1-2): DGGITQSPKYLFRKEGQNVTLSCEQNLNHDAMYWYRQDPGQGLRLIYYSQIVNDFQKGDIAEGYSVSREKKESFPLTVTSAQKNPTAFYLCASFGTGRNYGYTFGSGTRLTVV.

The J gene is TRBJ1-1, the V gene TRBV9; no definite D call. This CDR3 has 14 residues. The ends were cut back, 0 bases at V and 0 bases at J, with 6 bases in the middle. CDR1 and CDR2 (germline): SGDLS, YYNGEE. The DNA for the CDR3 is TGTGCCAGCAGCGTAGTGGGCCTGAACACTGAAGCTTTCTTT. Translation: CASSVVGLNTEAFF.

The chain links TRBV11-2 to TRBJ1-3; D unclear. The V gene's germline CDR1 is SGHAT and CDR2 FQNNGV. Deletions cut 5 bases from V and 0 bases from J, with 8 bases between. The CDR3 covers 14 residues. CDR3 DNA sequence: TGTGCCAGCAGCGCCCGGGGCTCTGGAAACACCATATATTTT. Residues: CASSARGSGNTIYF.

This clone was counted once. The rearrangement joins TRBV23-1 to TRBJ2-7, with D hard to call. TRBV23-1 counts as an open reading frame of uncertain function. Trimming took 0 bases from V and 9 from J, leaving 12 bases between them. CDR3 length: 13 amino acids. CDR3 bases: TGCGCCAGCAGTCAATCTGACTGGTTGGTGCAGTACTTC. This codes for CASSQSDWLVQYF.

This clone was detected only a few times. The V gene is TRBV9, the J gene TRBJ2-7; maybe TRBD2 (5 bases). Germline CDR1 is SGDLS and CDR2 is YYNGEE. Trimming shortened V by 4 bases and J by 5 bases, and 10 bases separated the two germline ends. The CDR3 length is 12 residues. In nucleotides, the CDR3 is TGTGCCAGCAGCCTGGGAGACCACGAGCAGTACTTC. It codes for CASSLGDHEQYF. The full variable domain, with the rest looked up from reference TRBV9 and TRBJ2-7, is DSGVTQTPKHLITATGQRVTLRCSPRSGDLSVYWYQQSLDQGLQFLIQYYNGEERAKGNILERFSAQQFPDLHSELNLSSLELGDSALYFCASSLGDHEQYFGPGTRLTVT.

The CDR3 sequence is CASSQARGTGAGEQFF. CDR3 DNA sequence: TGCGCCAGCAGCCAAGCGCGTGGGACAGGGGCCGGTGAGCAGTTCTTC. This chain uses TRBV4-3 with TRBJ2-1; TRBD1 aligns across 10 bases. The V and J ends lost 1 base and 9 bases, in that order; junction bases with no gene match: 9. The CDR3 has 16 amino acids. Germline-derived CDR1 and CDR2 are LGHNA and YSLEER.

As DNA, the CDR3 is TGCGCCAGCAGTGAACCGGGGGAGAACACTGAAGCTTTCTTT. This translates into CASSEPGENTEAFF. The rearrangement joins TRBV10-2 to TRBJ1-1, with D perhaps TRBD1 (5 bases). Germline assignment: CDR1 WSHSY and CDR2 SAAADI. V gave up 3 bases and J gave up 1 base, with 9 bases separating them. The CDR3 contains 14 residues.

The table lists this clone with a few counts. The genes are TRBV24-1 and TRBJ2-1; a weak D match, TRBD1 (5 bases). The germline V gene has CDR1 KGHDR and CDR2 SFDVKD. V shed 5 bases and J shed 6 bases, with 7 bases lying between them. This CDR3 spans 12 amino acids. The CDR3 region is CATSGRGNEQFF. As DNA, the CDR3 is TGTGCCACCAGTGGAAGGGGCAATGAGCAGTTCTTC.

The chain couples TRBV2 to TRBJ1-4, with 8 positions matching TRBD1. V lost 6 bases and J lost 4; bases outside the gene matches: 7. The germline V gene encodes CDR1 SNHLY and CDR2 FYNNEI. CDR3 length: 15 residues. The DNA of the CDR3 is TGTGCCAGCAGGACAGGGGCCGGGGGTAATGAAAAACTGTTTTTT. Amino acids: CASRTGAGGNEKLFF.